One and the same sample provided the 5 T cell receptor beta chains below, sequenced in a study of shared clonotypes between healthy human individuals. TCRdb's table, derived via immunoSEQ multiplex PCR, lists solely in-frame clones and lacks some. The data hold approximately 1.4 million clones, with 95% to 99% observed a single time. Sequencing was carried out using naive CD4+ T cells sorted from blood. The subset is: CD45RA+ positively selected. The receptors were gathered from a man aged 25 to 40 in good health.

This sequence joins TRBV6-5 and TRBJ2-2; 10 nucleotides line up with TRBD1. Trimming cost V 6 bases and J 4 bases; bases outside gene matches: 5. The germline gives CDR1 MNHEY, CDR2 SVGAGI. The CDR3 length is 15 residues. The CDR3 sequence: CASRPGQGSTGELFF. In DNA, the CDR3 is TGTGCCAGCAGACCGGGACAGGGGAGCACCGGGGAGCTGTTTTTT.

This rearrangement joins TRBV7-8 to TRBJ2-7; TRBD1 aligns across 7 bases. Germline V gene lookup returns CDR1 SGHVS and CDR2 FQNEAQ. J gave up 5 bases and V 7 bases, and 11 bases lay outside the gene matches. The CDR3 has 14 residues. CDR3 coding DNA: TGTGCCAGCAACAAACAGGGGATGGGCGACGAGCAGTACTTC. Translated: CASNKQGMGDEQYF.

The rearrangement links TRBV18 to TRBJ1-4; D gene uncertain. From germline, CDR1 is KGHSH and CDR2 LQKENI. V lost 5 bases, J lost 0 bases, and 7 bases lay in between. This CDR3 region has 14 residues. In DNA form, the CDR3 reads TGTGCCAGCTCAACGATTGCAACTAATGAAAAACTGTTTTTT. Its protein product is CASSTIATNEKLFF.

This chain connects TRBV4-3 to TRBJ2-7; D call uncertain. This CDR3 spans 17 amino acids. Trimming cost V 0 bases and J 2 bases, with 17 bases left between them. The germline V gene has CDR1 LGHNA and CDR2 YSLEER. The CDR3 region has the DNA TGCGCCAGCAGCCAAGATCTCTTGATAGGCGCAACCTACGAGCAGTACTTC. It codes for CASSQDLLIGATYEQYF.

The V gene is TRBV5-6, the J gene TRBJ2-4; 9 bases map to TRBD2. The length of the CDR3 is 16 residues. Germline CDR1 SGHDT, CDR2 YYEEEE. Germline trimming cut 3 bases from V and 3 bases from J; bases unmatched to any gene: 7. The CDR3 protein is CASSSIAGEDKNIQYF. CDR3 in DNA: TGTGCCAGCAGCTCTATAGCGGGAGAAGACAAAAACATTCAGTACTTC. Combining the CDR3 with reference TRBV5-6 and TRBJ2-4 gives the whole variable domain DAGVTQSPTHLIKTRGQQVTLRCSPKSGHDTVSWYQQALGQGPQFIFQYYEEEERQRGNFPDRFSGHQFPNYSSELNVNALLLGDSALYLCASSSIAGEDKNIQYFGAGTRLSVL.